A selection of T cell receptor beta chains follows, all from one sample in a study of identical twins. TCRdb re-analysed the 5' RACE reads in MiXCR, keeping a single row per CDR3 protein. The sample lists about 720,000 distinct CDR3 sequences, 15% to 20% occurring once. The same sample was also studied in work on T cells expressing NK-cell markers.

Sequencing used PBMCs. These receptor sequences come from a young woman in good health. The CDR3 runs from the conserved cysteine through the conserved F or W. A D gene is named only where the DNA matches it firmly. Part of the rows lack a size; the others show once, few, many or a class for expanded clones.

d_gene	v_gene	abundance	j_gene	CDR3nt	CDR3aa
.	TRBV10-3	.	TRBJ1-5	TGTGCCATCAGAGACGACGATAGCAATCAGCCCCAGCATTTT	CAIRDDDSNQPQHF
.	TRBV20-1	.	TRBJ2-1	TGCAGTGCTAGAGGGCCAAACTACGCCCACTACAATGAGCAGTTCTTC	CSARGPNYAHYNEQFF
.	TRBV12-3/TRBV12-4	few	TRBJ1-1	TGTGCCAGCAGTTTAACAGCTGGAGGAAAAACTGAAGCTTTCTTT	CASSLTAGGKTEAFF
TRBD2	TRBV20-1	few	TRBJ2-3	TGCAGTGCTAGAGATGGTGGCCTAGCGGGAGGCGCAGATACGCAGTATTTT	CSARDGGLAGGADTQYF
.	TRBV24-1	few	TRBJ2-3	TGTGCCACCAGTGATTTAGCGACAGATACGCAGTATTTT	CATSDLATDTQYF
TRBD2	TRBV5-1	.	TRBJ2-1	TGCGCCAGCAGGGTAGCGGGATACAATGAGCAGTTCTTC	CASRVAGYNEQFF
TRBD1	TRBV12-3/TRBV12-4	many	TRBJ2-1	TGTGCCAGCAGCAGGGACAGACGATCCTACAATGAGCAGTTCTTC	CASSRDRRSYNEQFF
.	TRBV6-6	few	TRBJ1-2	TGTGCCAGCAGTGTACAGCGGAACTATGGCTACACCTTC	CASSVQRNYGYTF
.	TRBV10-3	few	TRBJ2-7	TGTGCCATACCCGGGAGCTCAGGGTACGAGCAGTACTTC	CAIPGSSGYEQYF
.	TRBV9	.	TRBJ2-1	TGTGCCAGCAGCACCCAACCGGGACTGAATACCGAGCAGTTCTTC	CASSTQPGLNTEQFF
TRBD2	TRBV7-9	.	TRBJ2-7	TGTGCCAGCAGTCTCAGGGCGGGAGACGAGCAGTACTTC	CASSLRAGDEQYF
TRBD1	TRBV5-1	many	TRBJ2-7	TGCGCCAGCAGCTGGGGGACAGACTCCTACGAGCAGTACTTC	CASSWGTDSYEQYF
TRBD1	TRBV6-1	.	TRBJ1-5	TGTGCCGGCCAAAGCCCGACAGGGTCGGAGGATCAGCCCCAGCATTTT	CAGQSPTGSEDQPQHF
.	TRBV4-1	few	TRBJ2-6	TGCGCCAGCAGCCAAGTCGGGACCAGCTCTGGGGCCAACGTCCTGACTTTC	CASSQVGTSSGANVLTF
.	TRBV25-1	.	TRBJ2-1	TGTGCCAGCAGCCGGGACCTCTCCTACAATGAGCAGTTCTTC	CASSRDLSYNEQFF
TRBD2	TRBV20-1	.	TRBJ2-3	TGCAGTGCTGCGCTGCTAGCGGGAGGGCCCACAGATACGCAGTATTTT	CSAALLAGGPTDTQYF